The 24 T cell receptor beta chains below all came from one sample that was sequenced in a study of cytomegalovirus exposure and HLA in healthy donors. Primers included in the PCR were 60 Vbeta and 13 Jbeta primers. The repertoire was sequenced with immunoSEQ multiplex PCR; TCRdb's copy has only in-frame clones and lacks some. This sample carries a few hundred thousand clones, around nine tenths of them seen once, and the ten largest clones take 1.5% to 2%. The specimen was PBMCs. These receptors came from a girl aged 2-10 years in good health and CMV-seronegative.

J is TRBJ1-3 and V is TRBV30; D is possibly TRBD1 (5 bases). The CDR3 is made up of 13 amino acids. CDR1 is GTSNPN, CDR2 SVGIG, per germline (reference sequence). Between the trimmed V and J ends, which lost 1 base and 3 bases, there was a span of 7 bases. CDR3 coding DNA: TGTGCCTGGAGTGGACAGCTTGGAAACACCATATATTTT. Translation gives CAWSGQLGNTIYF.

V usage is TRBV19 and J usage is TRBJ1-5; 10 bases map to TRBD1. CDR1 LNHDA and CDR2 SQIVND come from the germline V gene (reference sequence). The CDR3 consists of 15 residues. With 8 bases clipped from V and 2 bases from J, the junction kept 6 bases outside the gene matches. The CDR3 is CASSLGTGGNQPQHF. CDR3 DNA: TGTGCCAGTTCCCTTGGGACAGGGGGCAATCAGCCCCAGCATTTT.

V usage is TRBV13 and J usage is TRBJ2-2; tentative D call: TRBD2 (5 bases). Germline values: CDR1 PRHDT, CDR2 FYEKMQ (reference sequence). Between the trimmed V and J ends, which lost 5 bases and 1 base, there was a span of 11 bases. CDR3 size: 15 residues. Here the CDR3 DNA reads TGTGCCAGCAGCCAGAGGGCAGGGAACACCGGGGAGCTGTTTTTT. Translation gives CASSQRAGNTGELFF.

The chain couples TRBV10-2 to TRBJ2-7, with D possibly matching TRBD1 (7 bases). This CDR3 is built from 14 residues. Trimming took off 8 bases at V and 0 bases at J, with 14 bases between the two ends. Germline V CDR1 and CDR2: WSHSY, SAAADI. The CDR3 sequence: CASLGGGPSYEQYF. The CDR3 nucleotides are TGCGCCAGCCTCGGAGGGGGCCCCTCCTACGAGCAGTACTTC.

This clone was observed once. The chain recombines TRBV13 with TRBJ1-5, with D tentatively TRBD1 (6 bases). Trimming left V 4 bases short and J 3 bases short, with 10 bases between. This CDR3 region has 14 residues. The germline V gene encodes CDR1 PRHDT and CDR2 FYEKMQ (reference sequence). DNA for the CDR3: TGTGCCAGCAGCTCAGGACAGACCAATCAGCCCCAGCATTTT. Its translation: CASSSGQTNQPQHF.

J is TRBJ2-6 and V is TRBV9; no clear D. With 3 bases removed from V and 4 bases from J, the gap between germline ends came to 8 bases. CDR1 is SGDLS and CDR2 is YYNGEE in the germline V gene. This CDR3 is 14 amino acids long. The CDR3 sequence: CASSGSRGANVLTF. CDR3 DNA: TGTGCCAGCAGCGGTAGTCGGGGGGCCAACGTCCTGACTTTC.

V usage is TRBV7-2 and J usage is TRBJ2-7; the D gene is possibly TRBD2 (5 bases). The length of the CDR3 is 14 residues. The V gene's germline CDR1 is SGHTA and CDR2 FQGNSA. Between the trimmed V and J ends, which lost 1 base and 4 bases, there was a span of 11 bases. The CDR3 DNA is TGTGCCAGCAGCTTAGTGGGAGTTGGGTACGAGCAGTACTTC. Residues: CASSLVGVGYEQYF.

CDR3: CASSSHPTGHPDEKLFF. The CDR3 nucleotides are TGTGCCAGCAGCTCTCACCCTACAGGGCACCCCGATGAAAAACTGTTTTTT. V usage is TRBV7-9 and J usage is TRBJ1-4; weak D call: TRBD1 (6 bases). Germline assignment: CDR1 SEHNR and CDR2 FQNEAQ (reference sequence). Trimming left V 4 bases short and J 6 bases short, with 21 bases between. The CDR3 has 17 residues. The full variable domain, completed using reference TRBV7-9 and TRBJ1-4, is DTGVSQNPRHKITKRGQNVTFRCDPISEHNRLYWYRQTLGQGPEFLTYFQNEAQLEKSRLLSDRFSAERPKGSFSTLEIQRTEQGDSAMYLCASSSHPTGHPDEKLFFGSGTQLSVL.

The J gene is TRBJ2-1, the V gene TRBV28, with D perhaps TRBD2 (5 bases). The V end was cut by 5 bases, the J end by 9 bases, with 11 bases between. CDR1 and CDR2 (germline): MDHEN, SYDVKM. This CDR3 is built from 12 residues. CDR3 nucleotides: TGTGCCAGCAGTGGCCCGGCGGGTGAGCAGTTCTTC. Protein: CASSGPAGEQFF.

This clone has only one observation. Mismatch with germline at one junction end may stem from a read error. The chain carries TRBV7-9 and TRBJ1-5, with 7 bases aligning to TRBD1. The CDR3 extends over 16 amino acids. The V gene's germline CDR1 is SEHNR and CDR2 FQNEAQ (reference sequence). The CDR3 region is CSSSLGTGEVNQPQHF. The CDR3 nucleotides are TGTTCCAGCAGCTTAGGCACAGGGGAGGTCAATCAGCCCCAGCATTTT.

The chain links TRBV28 to TRBJ1-4, with D possibly TRBD1 on 6 matching bases. In germline, CDR1 is MDHEN, CDR2 SYDVKM. Trimming removed 6 bases at V and 4 bases at J, with 21 bases between. This CDR3 region has 17 residues. In DNA form, the CDR3 reads TGTGCCAGCAGCCCCGTTTACGGGACACTACTTAATGAAAAACTGTTTTTT. It codes for CASSPVYGTLLNEKLFF.

The chain uses TRBV27 and TRBJ2-5, with 7 bases aligning to TRBD1. Per the germline V gene, CDR1 is MNHEY and CDR2 is SMNVEV (reference sequence). This CDR3 comprises 14 residues. Germline trimming cut 5 bases from V and 5 bases from J; bases unmatched to any gene: 8. CDR3 DNA sequence: TGTGCCAGCAGTCAGGGACAGCCCTGGGAGACCCAGTACTTC. Amino acid sequence: CASSQGQPWETQYF.

The chain combines TRBV19 with TRBJ1-1; possible D gene TRBD1, 5 bases. The CDR3 has 13 amino acids. Germline CDR1 LNHDA, CDR2 SQIVND (reference sequence). V lost 8 bases, J lost 4 bases, and 14 bases lay in between. The CDR3 protein is CASGVVGGTEAFF. The CDR3 coding sequence is TGTGCCAGTGGGGTCGTGGGGGGCACTGAAGCTTTCTTT.

In this sample, this clone turned up once. The chain combines TRBV29-1 with TRBJ2-1, with a possible D match to TRBD1 (5 bases). Looked up from germline, CDR1 is SQVTM and CDR2 is ANQGSEA. V lost 6 bases, J lost 0 bases, and 12 bases lay in between. The length of the CDR3 is 14 residues. In nucleotides, the CDR3 is TGCAGCGTCAGGGAAAGGAGCTCCTACAATGAGCAGTTCTTC. It codes for CSVRERSSYNEQFF.

This clone was seen more than once but under ten times. The genes are TRBV5-4 and TRBJ1-4; perhaps TRBD1 as D (5 bases). Germline CDR1 reads SGHNT; CDR2 reads YYREEE (reference sequence). The CDR3 totals 14 residues. Deletions cut 4 bases from V and 4 bases from J, with 11 bases between. The CDR3 nucleotides read TGTGCCAGCAGCCCCGACAGCTATAATGAAAAACTGTTTTTT. Amino acids: CASSPDSYNEKLFF.

The chain's CDR3 is CASSSDRVYEQYF. The CDR3 DNA is TGCGCCAGCAGCTCGGACAGAGTCTACGAGCAGTACTTC. This chain connects TRBV5-1 to TRBJ2-7, with D perhaps TRBD1 (6 bases). The CDR3 loop spans 13 amino acids. The V gene lost 3 bases and the J gene lost 3 bases, with 10 bases spanning the gap. Germline V gene data show CDR1 as SGHRS and CDR2 as YFSETQ. Together with reference TRBV5-1 and TRBJ2-7, the CDR3 gives the full variable domain: KAGVTQTPRYLIKTRGQQVTLSCSPISGHRSVSWYQQTPGQGLQFLFEYFSETQRNKGNFPGRFSGRQFSNSRSEMNVSTLELGDSALYLCASSSDRVYEQYFGPGTRLTVT.

The chain has TRBV7-8 and TRBJ2-3; TRBD2 matches 8 bases. The germline V gene encodes CDR1 SGHVS and CDR2 FQNEAQ. Losses at the gene ends were 5 bases for V and 4 bases for J; bases not matched to a gene: 5. CDR3 length equals 14 residues. CDR3 in DNA: TGTGCCAGCAGCCCGGCCGGGAGGGCAGATACGCAGTATTTT. Its protein is CASSPAGRADTQYF. The full variable domain, completed using reference TRBV7-8 and TRBJ2-3, is GAGVSQSPRYKVAKRGQDVALRCDPISGHVSLFWYQQALGQGPEFLTYFQNEAQLDKSGLPSDRFFAERPEGSVSTLKIQRTQQEDSAVYLCASSPAGRADTQYFGPGTRLTVL.

Here the CDR3 DNA reads TGTGCCAGCAGCTTAGCCCGCTCAGGGGGCTTCTACAATGAGCAGTTCTTC. This sequence encodes CASSLARSGGFYNEQFF. The rearrangement uses TRBV11-2 and TRBJ2-1; 8 nucleotides align to TRBD1. Germline CDR1 SGHAT, CDR2 FQNNGV. The CDR3 has 17 amino acids. With V trimmed by 1 base and J by 3 bases, 8 bases remained unmatched.

The chain couples TRBV18 to TRBJ2-1; D is ambiguous. The CDR3 is 15 amino acids. Germline lookup yields CDR1 KGHSH and CDR2 LQKENI. The V gene lost 2 bases and the J gene lost 5 bases, with 13 bases spanning the gap. CDR3 residues: CASSPLQALNNEQFF. The CDR3 DNA follows: TGTGCCAGCTCACCATTACAAGCGCTGAACAATGAGCAGTTCTTC.

This clone was seen once. The CDR3 sequence: CASSEQVYGYTF. Here the CDR3 DNA reads TGTGCCAGCAGCGAGCAGGTCTATGGCTACACCTTC. The chain links TRBV5-4 to TRBJ1-2; no clear D. The CDR3 loop spans 12 amino acids. CDR1 SGHNT and CDR2 YYREEE come from the germline V gene (reference sequence). V was cut by 4 bases and J by 4 bases, with 8 bases left in between.

The gene calls are TRBV6-1 and TRBJ2-1; 9 bases are shared with TRBD2. Germline loops: CDR1 MNHNS, CDR2 SASEGT. Trimming removed 0 bases from V and 7 bases from J; junction bases left unmatched: 10. The CDR3 sequence is 17 residues long. CDR3 DNA: TGTGCCAGCAGTGAAGCGAGGCTAGCGGGGCTTGGGAATGAGCAGTTCTTC. Translation gives CASSEARLAGLGNEQFF.

The chain has TRBV27 and TRBJ2-2; 12 nucleotides line up with TRBD2. Germline V gene data show CDR1 as MNHEY and CDR2 as SMNVEV (reference sequence). V gave up 4 bases and J gave up 0 bases; unmatched junction bases: 12. This CDR3 comprises 20 residues. The CDR3 nucleotides are TGTGCCAGCAGTTCCCTTTTACTAGCGGGGGGCCCATCGAACACCGGGGAGCTGTTTTTT. This gives the protein CASSSLLLAGGPSNTGELFF.

This rearrangement joins TRBV30 to TRBJ1-2; 12 nucleotides agree with TRBD1. The V gene end was trimmed by 5 bases and the J gene end by 4 bases; junction bases not matched to a gene: 11. CDR3 length: 16 amino acids. Germline V gene sequence: CDR1 GTSNPN, CDR2 SVGIG (reference sequence). CDR3 amino acids: CAWAIPGTGGGYGYTF. The CDR3 DNA follows: TGTGCCTGGGCTATCCCGGGGACAGGGGGCGGCTATGGCTACACCTTC.

The V and J genes are TRBV2 and TRBJ1-1, with TRBD1 as a possible D gene (6 bases). The CDR3 has 21 residues. Germline CDR1 SNHLY, CDR2 FYNNEI. Deletions cut 5 bases from V and 4 bases from J, with 35 bases between. The chain's CDR3 is CASSWSGSTIEGRGWATEAFF. CDR3 nucleotide sequence: TGTGCCAGCAGTTGGAGCGGTTCTACCATAGAAGGGAGGGGGTGGGCCACTGAAGCTTTCTTT.